This entry is about one T cell receptor (beta chain). CDR1 and CDR2 (germline): MDHEN, SYDVKM. V lost 4 bases, J lost 6 bases, and 10 bases stayed unmatched. The CDR3 spans 16 residues. Researchers took RNA transcripts and amplified the TCR beta CDR3 regions from them. The TCR CDR3 first-round RT-PCR relied on the HTBI primer set. From the multiplex PCR reads, TCRdb called clonotypes with MiXCR, one entry per CDR3 protein. The sample comprises under 300,000 distinct CDR3 sequences, less than 15% of which are singletons, and 13% rests with the top ten. This entry belongs to a study of T cells in Graves' hyperthyroidism and ophthalmopathy. Diagnoses were established using clinical symptoms, serum thyroxine and TRAb, thyroid ultrasound and orbital computed tomography. Sample collection date corresponds to first hyperthyroidism diagnosis, prior to any ophthalmopathy symptoms.

The TCR was taken from a woman aged 40 to 55 with Graves' hyperthyroidism that later progressed to Graves' ophthalmopathy. Sequences were obtained from blood. The genes are TRBV28 and TRBJ2-2, with 8 nucleotides matching TRBD2. The CDR3: CASSSPGRANAGELFF. CDR3 DNA sequence: TGTGCCAGCAGTTCCCCCGGGAGGGCCAACGCCGGGGAGCTGTTTTTT.